Following are 18 T cell receptor beta chains from one sample sequenced in a study of shared clonotypes between healthy human individuals. The protocol was immunoSEQ multiplex PCR, while the TCRdb copy is restricted to in-frame clones and leaves out a portion. In the table there are about 530,000 clones, about 96% of which are singletons. The sequenced sample was naive CD4+ T cells sorted from blood. Subset described: CD45RA+ positively selected. Receptors were obtained from a young woman in good health.

The chain is built from TRBV29-1 and TRBJ1-1; 11 bases align to TRBD1. This CDR3 has 15 residues. With 5 bases clipped from V and 4 bases from J, the junction kept 9 bases outside the gene matches. In germline, CDR1 is SQVTM, CDR2 ANQGSEA. CDR3 in amino acids: CSVSGTGGASTEAFF. DNA for the CDR3: TGCAGCGTTTCCGGGACAGGGGGTGCCAGCACTGAAGCTTTCTTT. Complete variable domain (other parts from reference TRBV29-1 and TRBJ1-1): SAVISQKPSRDICQRGTSLTIQCQVDSQVTMMFWYRQQPGQSLTLIATANQGSEATYESGFVIDKFPISRPNLTFSTLTVSNMSPEDSSIYLCSVSGTGGASTEAFFGQGTRLTVV.

J is TRBJ2-5 and V is TRBV29-1, with no clear D. CDR1 is SQVTM, CDR2 ANQGSEA, per germline. Trimming removed 4 bases at V and 5 bases at J, with 14 bases between. The CDR3 spans 13 residues. CDR3 sequence reads: CSVARKFGETQYF. CDR3 bases: TGCAGCGTTGCCCGGAAATTCGGGGAGACCCAGTACTTC.

The V gene is TRBV7-8, the J gene TRBJ2-2, with D perhaps TRBD1 or TRBD2 (5 bases each). Germline V gene data show CDR1 as SGHVS and CDR2 as FQNEAQ. CDR3 length: 16 amino acids. The V end lost 5 bases, the J end lost 5 bases, and 18 bases lay between the germline ends. In DNA form, the CDR3 reads TGTGCCAGCAGCGACACCGGGACCAAACGTACCGGGGAGCTGTTTTTT. Translating it yields CASSDTGTKRTGELFF.

The J gene is TRBJ2-7, the V gene TRBV5-8; D might be TRBD1 (5 bases). The CDR3 spans 15 residues. The V end was cut by 3 bases, the J end by 6 bases, with 19 bases between. The V gene's germline CDR1 is SGHTS and CDR2 YDEGEE. The CDR3: CASSSRTSGASEQYF. The CDR3 nucleotides read TGTGCCAGCAGCTCTCGGACATCCGGCGCCTCCGAGCAGTACTTC. The whole variable domain, remainder taken from reference TRBV5-8 and TRBJ2-7, is EAGVTQSPTHLIKTRGQQATLRCSPISGHTSVYWYQQALGLGLQFLLWYDEGEERNRGNFPPRFSGRQFPNYSSELNVNALELEDSALYLCASSSRTSGASEQYFGPGTRLTVT.

Written as DNA, the CDR3 is TGTGCCACCAGCAGAGGTGGCCCCACAGATACGCAGTATTTT. Translated: CATSRGGPTDTQYF. The genes are TRBV15 and TRBJ2-3; D remains ambiguous. In germline, CDR1 is LNHNV, CDR2 YYDKDF (reference sequence). The CDR3 covers 14 residues. V was clipped by 1 base and J by 2 bases, with 7 bases between them. Complete variable domain (other parts from reference TRBV15 and TRBJ2-3): DAMVIQNPRYQVTQFGKPVTLSCSQTLNHNVMYWYQQKSSQAPKLLFHYYDKDFNNEADTPDNFQSRRPNTSFCFLDIRSPGLGDTAMYLCATSRGGPTDTQYFGPGTRLTVL.

The V and J genes are TRBV10-1 and TRBJ1-1; the D is unclear. CDR1 WNHNN and CDR2 SYGVQD come from the germline V gene (reference sequence). CDR3 length: 15 residues. V shed 0 bases and J shed 1 base, with 9 bases lying between them. The DNA of the CDR3 is TGCGCCAGCAGTGAGTCTGACACTCCGAACACTGAAGCTTTCTTT. Translation: CASSESDTPNTEAFF.

The chain employs TRBV5-6 and TRBJ2-7; D uncertain. The germline gives CDR1 SGHDT, CDR2 YYEEEE. This CDR3 has 14 amino acids. V gave up 0 bases and J gave up 2 bases, with 9 bases separating them. The CDR3 spells CASSLAGTTYEQYF. The CDR3 DNA reads as TGTGCCAGCAGCTTGGCGGGCACAACCTACGAGCAGTACTTC.

This chain joins TRBV5-1 and TRBJ2-7; D is possibly TRBD2 (5 bases). The V and J ends lost 0 bases and 5 bases respectively, with 15 bases between them. CDR1 and CDR2 (germline): SGHRS, YFSETQ. This CDR3 has 15 amino acids. CDR3 coding DNA: TGCGCCAGCAGCTTGGCGGGGAATGAGGTCGACGAGCAGTACTTC. As protein: CASSLAGNEVDEQYF.

The genes are TRBV7-2 and TRBJ2-1, with a tentative D call TRBD1 (5 bases). The germline V gene has CDR1 SGHTA and CDR2 FQGNSA. Between the trimmed V and J ends, which lost 0 bases and 0 bases, there was a span of 6 bases. The CDR3 totals 15 residues. The DNA of the CDR3 is TGTGCCAGCAGCTTAGCGCAGGGCTCCTACAATGAGCAGTTCTTC. Encoded protein: CASSLAQGSYNEQFF.

Regarding this clone: The identical CDR3 is also encoded by other nucleotide sequences in the sample. The V call is TRBV28, the J call TRBJ2-7; TRBD2 is a possible D gene (6 bases). The CDR3 runs 13 residues. The V gene lost 3 bases and the J gene lost 2 bases, with 8 bases spanning the gap. In germline, CDR1 is MDHEN, CDR2 SYDVKM. CDR3 region: CASSLRGPYEQYF. DNA of the CDR3: TGTGCCAGCAGTTTGCGGGGACCCTACGAGCAGTACTTC.

The V call is TRBV9, the J call TRBJ2-1; 9 bases match TRBD2. V lost 0 bases, J lost 12 bases, and 7 bases stayed unmatched. CDR3 length: 14 amino acids. Germline CDR1 is SGDLS and CDR2 is YYNGEE. The CDR3 loop reads CASSVASGTKPQFF. CDR3 DNA sequence: TGTGCCAGCAGCGTAGCTAGCGGGACGAAGCCGCAGTTCTTC.

The CDR3 reads CASSRRDGRAEAFF. For the CDR3, the DNA is TGTGCCAGCAGTCGACGGGACGGGAGAGCTGAAGCTTTCTTT. The chain joins TRBV6-5 to TRBJ1-1, with a possible D match to TRBD1 (5 bases). Deletions cut 5 bases from V and 6 bases from J, with 16 bases between. The CDR3 loop spans 14 amino acids. Germline V gene data show CDR1 as MNHEY and CDR2 as SVGAGI.

CDR3 residues: CASSRTSGRTETQYF. Written as DNA, the CDR3 is TGCGCCAGCAGCCGGACTAGCGGGAGGACAGAGACCCAGTACTTC. The V gene is TRBV4-3, the J gene TRBJ2-5, with TRBD2 matching over 14 bases. Trimming took 4 bases from V and 4 from J; bases not matched to a gene: 2. Germline V gene data show CDR1 as LGHNA and CDR2 as YSLEER. CDR3 length: 15 residues.

DNA of the CDR3: TGTGCCAGCAGCTTAAGATTAGTTCGGGACAGTTACAATGAGCAGTTCTTC. The encoded protein is CASSLRLVRDSYNEQFF. The rearrangement joins TRBV7-9 to TRBJ2-1; 7 bases are a match to TRBD1. The CDR3 consists of 17 residues. V trimming: 2 bases; J trimming: 4 bases; junction bases outside the gene matches: 11. The germline V gene has CDR1 SEHNR and CDR2 FQNEAQ (reference sequence).

The chain has TRBV19 and TRBJ2-7, with 9 bases lining up with TRBD2. The germline gives CDR1 LNHDA, CDR2 SQIVND (reference sequence). Trimming cost V 10 bases and J 4 bases; bases outside gene matches: 8. The CDR3 runs to 13 residues. This CDR3 reads CATGGTSFYEQYF. The CDR3 nucleotides are TGTGCCACAGGCGGGACTAGCTTTTACGAGCAGTACTTC.

A note on this clone: At the DNA level, this CDR3 is encoded by other sequences in the same sample as well. The chain uses TRBV19 and TRBJ2-5, with 9 positions matching TRBD2. The end of the DNA is better explained by TRBJ2-7, so the J call may be wrong. The CDR3 sequence is 13 residues long. The germline gives CDR1 LNHDA, CDR2 SQIVND (reference sequence). This CDR3 is CASRTSGSYEQYF. The CDR3 nucleotides read TGTGCCAGTAGGACTAGCGGATCCTACGAGCAGTACTTC.

This rearrangement joins TRBV10-1 to TRBJ1-1; D might be TRBD1 (5 bases). V shed 2 bases and J shed 1 base, with 14 bases lying between them. Germline V gene data show CDR1 as WNHNN and CDR2 as SYGVQD (reference sequence). This CDR3 comprises 16 residues. The CDR3 coding sequence is TGCGCCAGCAGTGAGAATTCGGCAGGGAAGAACACTGAAGCTTTCTTT. Protein: CASSENSAGKNTEAFF.

The chain employs TRBV29-1 and TRBJ1-1; maybe TRBD1 (6 bases). The germline V gene encodes CDR1 SQVTM and CDR2 ANQGSEA. This CDR3 region has 13 residues. Trimming stripped 2 bases from V and 1 base from J, with 8 bases between. This chain's CDR3 is CSVEHRANTEAFF. DNA for the CDR3: TGCAGCGTTGAACACAGGGCGAACACTGAAGCTTTCTTT.